This T cell receptor (beta chain) was captured in a study of blood T cell repertoires in COVID-19. This clone was seen once. Clones were read by immunoSEQ multiplex PCR, and TCRdb kept only the in-frame ones, dropping some. This sample carries about 73,000 clones, around 81% of them seen once, and the ten largest clones take 28%. Trimming left V 7 bases short and J 8 bases short, with 17 bases between. The length of the CDR3 is 14 residues. From germline, CDR1 is MNHEY and CDR2 SVGAGI. Input material: peripheral blood. The sequence derives from a human donor in a cohort sampled during active COVID-19. The chain links TRBV6-5 to TRBJ2-2, with D unresolved. CDR3 residues: CASKTERPGGELFF. The CDR3 DNA is TGTGCCAGCAAAACGGAGCGCCCTGGAGGGGAGCTGTTTTTT.